Following are 29 T cell receptor beta chains from one sample sequenced in a study of cytomegalovirus exposure and HLA in healthy donors. The PCR ran on 60 Vbeta and 13 Jbeta primers. Some clones are missing from TCRdb's copy, which holds only in-frame ones; the method was immunoSEQ multiplex PCR. The sample lists 70,000 to 90,000 clones, approximately 75% occurring once. The sample taken for sequencing was PBMCs. These receptors were collected from a man in his 60s in good health and CMV-seronegative.

The chain carries TRBV5-1 and TRBJ1-2, with a tentative D call TRBD1 (6 bases). CDR3 length equals 15 residues. Germline CDR1 reads SGHRS; CDR2 reads YFSETQ. V lost 4 bases, J lost 0 bases, and 13 bases lay in between. The DNA of the CDR3 is TGCGCCAGCAGCCATCCCCAGGGGTCTAACTATGGCTACACCTTC. Its translation: CASSHPQGSNYGYTF. The full variable domain, with the rest looked up from reference TRBV5-1 and TRBJ1-2, is KAGVTQTPRYLIKTRGQQVTLSCSPISGHRSVSWYQQTPGQGLQFLFEYFSETQRNKGNFPGRFSGRQFSNSRSEMNVSTLELGDSALYLCASSHPQGSNYGYTFGSGTRLTVV.

For the CDR3, the DNA is TGTGCCACCAGCCGGCTAGCGGACTACGAGCAGTACTTC. It translates to CATSRLADYEQYF. V gene TRBV15 combines with J gene TRBJ2-7, with TRBD2 matching 7 bases. The CDR3 totals 13 residues. Germline CDR1 LNHNV, CDR2 YYDKDF (reference sequence). The junction had 4 bases not matched to a gene; V was cut back by 5 bases and J by 3 bases.

The chain has TRBV6-5 and TRBJ2-1; the match to TRBD2 covers 9 bases. This CDR3 comprises 16 residues. The ends lost 0 bases at V and 7 bases at J; junction bases unmatched: 7. CDR1 is MNHEY and CDR2 is SVGAGI in the germline V gene. CDR3 in amino acids: CASSYSGGGARNEQFF. The CDR3 DNA sequence: TGTGCCAGCAGTTACTCGGGCGGGGGGGCCAGGAATGAGCAGTTCTTC.

The chain links TRBV10-2 to TRBJ1-1; D remains ambiguous. The germline V gene encodes CDR1 WSHSY and CDR2 SAAADI. Trimming shortened V by 2 bases and J by 5 bases, and 6 bases separated the two germline ends. The CDR3 covers 12 residues. DNA of the CDR3: TGCGCCAGCAGTGAGACCGGGACTGAAGCTTTCTTT. Its protein product is CASSETGTEAFF.

This chain joins TRBV7-9 and TRBJ2-2; 7 nucleotides agree with TRBD2. The J segment lost 0 bases and the V segment lost 8 bases, leaving 3 bases of the junction unmatched. Per germline, CDR1 SEHNR and CDR2 FQNEAQ (reference sequence). CDR3 size: 14 residues. DNA for the CDR3: TGTGCCAGCGTGGGGGGGGCGAACACCGGGGAGCTGTTTTTT. Translation: CASVGGANTGELFF.

The chain combines TRBV5-5 with TRBJ1-6, with D perhaps TRBD1 (5 bases). V was shortened by 0 bases and J by 9 bases, with 13 bases between the two germline ends. The CDR3 has 15 residues. Germline CDR1 reads SGHKS; CDR2 reads YYEKEE (reference sequence). Here the CDR3 DNA reads TGTGCCAGCAGCTTGGAAGGACAAGAAGTTTCACCCCTCCACTTT. Its translation is CASSLEGQEVSPLHF.

The chain joins TRBV4-1 to TRBJ2-5, with D possibly matching TRBD2 (5 bases). Trimming took off 5 bases at V and 4 bases at J, with 20 bases between the two ends. This CDR3 has 16 residues. Germline CDR1 MGHRA, CDR2 YSYEKL. CDR3 DNA: TGCGCCAGCAGCTATCGTAGCGACGCGAACGTAGAGACCCAGTACTTC. Translating gives CASSYRSDANVETQYF.

This chain connects TRBV6-4 to TRBJ2-1, with 8 positions matching TRBD2. The CDR3 length is 15 residues. The ends lost 3 bases at V and 8 bases at J; junction bases unmatched: 9. Germline V CDR1 and CDR2: MRHNA, SNTAGT. The CDR3 DNA reads as TGTGCCAGCAGTGAAGCACCGGGGGGGGGCGATGAGCAGTTCTTC. Protein product: CASSEAPGGGDEQFF.

The chain combines TRBV4-1 with TRBJ1-2; D possibly corresponds to TRBD1 (5 bases). Germline lookup yields CDR1 MGHRA and CDR2 YSYEKL. Trimming removed 3 bases from V and 7 bases from J, with 12 bases in between. CDR3 size: 13 residues. The CDR3 loop is CASSHSYRPGYTF. The CDR3 nucleotides read TGCGCCAGCAGCCACTCTTACAGGCCTGGCTACACCTTC.

V is TRBV13 and J is TRBJ1-2; D perhaps matches TRBD1 (6 bases). This CDR3 comprises 14 residues. The germline V gene encodes CDR1 PRHDT and CDR2 FYEKMQ (reference sequence). V lost 5 bases and J lost 0, with 10 bases in between. CDR3 in amino acids: CASSPTGTNYGYTF. CDR3 DNA: TGTGCCAGCAGCCCGACAGGAACTAACTATGGCTACACCTTC.

V gene TRBV7-9 combines with J gene TRBJ1-5, with TRBD1 identical over 7 bases. The CDR3 loop spans 14 amino acids. In germline, CDR1 is SEHNR, CDR2 FQNEAQ (reference sequence). The junction had 6 bases not matched to a gene; V was cut back by 5 bases and J by 5 bases. The CDR3 bases are TGTGCCAGCAGCCTAGGGACAGAGCATCAGCCCCAGCATTTT. Translated, it gives CASSLGTEHQPQHF.

The CDR3 nucleotides read TGTGCCAGCAGTTTAGAGGGATTGAACACCGGGGAGCTGTTTTTT. It translates to CASSLEGLNTGELFF. The chain joins TRBV28 to TRBJ2-2; tentative D call: TRBD2 (5 bases). The CDR3 spans 15 residues. Per germline, CDR1 MDHEN and CDR2 SYDVKM. V shed 2 bases and J shed 1 base, with 8 bases lying between them.

This clone occurred a few times. V is TRBV6-4 and J is TRBJ2-3, with 8 bases matching TRBD1. The CDR3 extends over 15 amino acids. CDR1 is MRHNA and CDR2 is SNTAGT in the germline V gene. The ends lost 3 bases at V and 6 bases at J; junction bases unmatched: 8. This chain's CDR3 is CASSDDDRGGDTQYF. The DNA for the CDR3 is TGTGCCAGCAGTGATGACGACAGGGGAGGTGATACGCAGTATTTT.

The V gene is TRBV18, the J gene TRBJ2-7; 8 bases line up with TRBD1. The CDR3 totals 13 residues. Germline loops: CDR1 KGHSH, CDR2 LQKENI. V gave up 5 bases and J gave up 5 bases; unmatched junction bases: 5. The CDR3 DNA follows: TGTGCCAGCTCAATGGACAGGGAGAACGAGCAGTACTTC. The encoded protein is CASSMDRENEQYF.

A single count supports this clone. V and J are TRBV10-2 and TRBJ2-5; possibly TRBD1 for D (6 bases). The J call is in doubt because the DNA end fits TRBJ2-7 better. CDR1 is WSHSY and CDR2 is SAAADI in the germline V gene. The CDR3 has 16 residues. The CDR3 loop reads CASSEKTGIGYYEQYF. The DNA of the CDR3 is TGCGCCAGCAGTGAGAAAACAGGGATAGGGTACTACGAGCAGTACTTC.

This chain joins TRBV10-3 and TRBJ1-1, with 10 bases identical to TRBD1. Per germline, CDR1 ENHRY and CDR2 SYGVKD. J was trimmed by 4 bases and V by 4 bases; bases with no gene match: 3. This CDR3 region has 14 residues. The CDR3 sequence: CAISGTGGGTEAFF. CDR3 nucleotides: TGTGCCATCAGTGGGACAGGGGGTGGCACTGAAGCTTTCTTT.

V and J are TRBV2 and TRBJ2-5, with TRBD1 as a possible D gene (6 bases). Looked up from germline, CDR1 is SNHLY and CDR2 is FYNNEI. CDR3 length: 14 residues. V lost 3 bases, J lost 5 bases, and 13 bases lay in between. The CDR3 DNA reads as TGTGCCAGCAGTGACATTTCCCAGGGGGAGACCCAGTACTTC. Translated: CASSDISQGETQYF. Variable domain in full (rest from reference TRBV2 and TRBJ2-5): EPEVTQTPSHQVTQMGQEVILRCVPISNHLYFYWYRQILGQKVEFLVSFYNNEISEKSEIFDDQFSVERPDGSNFTLKIRSTKLEDSAMYFCASSDISQGETQYFGPGTRLLVL.

The genes are TRBV7-8 and TRBJ2-5, with a tentative D call TRBD2 (6 bases). The V end lost 1 base, the J end lost 11 bases, and 8 bases lay between the germline ends. The CDR3 consists of 11 residues. CDR1 and CDR2 from the germline V gene are SGHVS and FQNEAQ. DNA for the CDR3: TGTGCCAGCAGCTTAGAGACTAGGCAGTACTTC. The encoded protein is CASSLETRQYF. Full variable domain (rest looked up from reference TRBV7-8 and TRBJ2-5): GAGVSQSPRYKVAKRGQDVALRCDPISGHVSLFWYQQALGQGPEFLTYFQNEAQLDKSGLPSDRFFAERPEGSVSTLKIQRTQQEDSAVYLCASSLETRQYFGPGTRLLVL.

CDR3 DNA: TGCGCCAGCAGCCAAGCTGAAGGGGGCAGCTATGGCTACACCTTC. Amino acid sequence: CASSQAEGGSYGYTF. This sequence joins TRBV4-1 and TRBJ1-2; TRBD1 matches at 7 bases. After removal of 1 base from V and 4 bases from J, the junction contained 6 bases not matched to a gene. Per the germline V gene, CDR1 is MGHRA and CDR2 is YSYEKL. The CDR3 sequence is 15 residues long.

The V and J genes are TRBV27 and TRBJ1-2; no definite D call. V was clipped by 5 bases and J by 4 bases, with 11 bases between them. The CDR3 covers 13 residues. CDR1 and CDR2 (germline): MNHEY, SMNVEV (reference sequence). The CDR3 coding sequence is TGTGCCAGCAGTCGTTCGGGTCCCTATGGCTACACCTTC. Its protein is CASSRSGPYGYTF.

The J gene is TRBJ2-1, the V gene TRBV5-6, with 9 nucleotides matching TRBD2. The CDR3 is 16 residues long. Per germline, CDR1 SGHDT and CDR2 YYEEEE. Trimming took 0 bases from V and 7 from J; bases not matched to a gene: 8. The CDR3 DNA reads as TGTGCCAGCAGCTTGGTGGGCGGGGGGGCGAGAAATGAGCAGTTCTTC. It is translated as CASSLVGGGARNEQFF.

The rearrangement links TRBV11-2 to TRBJ2-5; the D gene is possibly TRBD2 (6 bases). The better agreement between TRBJ2-7 and the DNA end casts doubt on the J call. Germline loops: CDR1 SGHAT, CDR2 FQNNGV. This CDR3 contains 14 residues. The CDR3 nucleotides read TGTGCCAGCAGCCCGGGACTTCGAACCTACGAGCAGTACTTC. Its translation is CASSPGLRTYEQYF.

The V gene is TRBV9, the J gene TRBJ2-3; tentatively, D is TRBD2 (7 bases). This CDR3 spans 19 amino acids. Germline CDR1 is SGDLS and CDR2 is YYNGEE. The germline V and J ends were trimmed by 4 bases and 4 bases, with 28 bases remaining between them. CDR3 amino acids: CASSKSAGGGPSNPDTQYF. The CDR3 DNA is TGTGCCAGCAGCAAGTCTGCGGGCGGGGGCCCTAGCAACCCAGATACGCAGTATTTT.

This sequence joins TRBV6-1 and TRBJ1-1; D is unresolved. Germline assignment: CDR1 MNHNS and CDR2 SASEGT. The CDR3 spans 14 residues. V lost 6 bases and J lost 2, with 13 bases in between. The CDR3 bases are TGTGCCAGCAGATCGTCAGGCGATAACACTGAAGCTTTCTTT. It encodes CASRSSGDNTEAFF.

V gene TRBV5-1 combines with J gene TRBJ1-1, with 7 nucleotides matching TRBD1. CDR3 length: 13 residues. Per the germline V gene, CDR1 is SGHRS and CDR2 is YFSETQ. V lost 0 bases to trimming and J lost 8 bases; unmatched junction nucleotides: 4. The CDR3 DNA is TGCGCCAGCAGCTTGGCCGTACAGGGGGAAGCTTTCTTT. Translated: CASSLAVQGEAFF.

This chain uses TRBV6-1 with TRBJ1-3; possible D gene TRBD1, 6 bases. Germline assignment: CDR1 MNHNS and CDR2 SASEGT. V was clipped by 2 bases and J by 2 bases, with 16 bases between them. The CDR3 sequence is 17 residues long. For the CDR3, the DNA is TGTGCCAGCAGTGAAACTCCAGGGGCGCGGGCTGGAAACACCATATATTTT. Translation: CASSETPGARAGNTIYF.

This clone appeared once. V is TRBV30 and J is TRBJ1-6; 7 bases are a match to TRBD1. This CDR3 has 16 residues. Looked up from germline, CDR1 is GTSNPN and CDR2 is SVGIG (reference sequence). V was clipped by 1 base and J by 6 bases; unmatched bases: 9. The CDR3 loop reads CAWSEGTGAPNSPLHF. CDR3 bases: TGTGCCTGGAGTGAAGGTACAGGGGCGCCTAATTCACCCCTCCACTTT.

The chain carries TRBV5-6 and TRBJ2-7; weak D call: TRBD1 (6 bases). CDR1 is SGHDT and CDR2 is YYEEEE in the germline V gene. The CDR3 runs to 15 residues. V was cut by 5 bases and J by 5 bases, with 20 bases left in between. This chain's CDR3 is CASSLGTSFVDEQYF. CDR3 nucleotide sequence: TGTGCCAGCAGTTTAGGGACATCGTTCGTGGACGAGCAGTACTTC.

V and J are TRBV6-5 and TRBJ1-1; 7 bases are shared with TRBD1. The CDR3 covers 14 residues. J gave up 4 bases and V 6 bases, and 8 bases lay outside the gene matches. Germline V lookup: CDR1 MNHEY, CDR2 SVGAGI. CDR3 region: CASRRDRTGTEAFF. CDR3 DNA: TGTGCCAGCAGACGAGACAGGACAGGCACTGAAGCTTTCTTT.